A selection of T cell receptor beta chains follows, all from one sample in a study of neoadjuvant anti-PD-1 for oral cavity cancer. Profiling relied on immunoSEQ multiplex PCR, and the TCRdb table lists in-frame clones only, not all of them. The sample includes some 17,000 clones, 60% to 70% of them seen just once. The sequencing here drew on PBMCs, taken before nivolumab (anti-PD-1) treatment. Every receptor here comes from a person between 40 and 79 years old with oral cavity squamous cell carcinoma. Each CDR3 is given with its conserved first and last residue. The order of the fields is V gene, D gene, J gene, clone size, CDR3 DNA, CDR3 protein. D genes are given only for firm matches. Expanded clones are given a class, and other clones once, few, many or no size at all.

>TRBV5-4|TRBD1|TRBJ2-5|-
TGTGCCAGCAGCCTGGCCCGAGGACAGGGAGAGACCCAGTACTTC
CASSLARGQGETQYF
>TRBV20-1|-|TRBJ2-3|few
TGCAGTGCTAGCCTCCAAGATACGCAGTATTTT
CSASLQDTQYF
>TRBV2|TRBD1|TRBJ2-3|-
TGTGCCAGCACCGGACAGGGGAGAGGCACAGATACGCAGTATTTT
CASTGQGRGTDTQYF
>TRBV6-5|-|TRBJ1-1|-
TGTGCCAGCAGTCTTCGACATAACACTGAAGCTTTCTTT
CASSLRHNTEAFF
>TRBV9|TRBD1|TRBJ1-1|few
TGTGCCAGCAGCCCTTACCAGGGGGTGAACACTGAAGCTTTCTTT
CASSPYQGVNTEAFF
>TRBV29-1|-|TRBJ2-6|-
TGCAGCGTTTGGGGTTCTGGGGCCAACGTCCTGACTTTC
CSVWGSGANVLTF
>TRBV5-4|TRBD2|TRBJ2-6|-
TGTGCCAGCAGCCCCGGGGGGACCTTACGAGGGGCCAACGTCCTGACTTTC
CASSPGGTLRGANVLTF
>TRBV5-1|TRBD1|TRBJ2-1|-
TGCGCCAGCAGCTCGAGCCCGGGACAGAGAAACAATGAGCAGTTCTTC
CASSSSPGQRNNEQFF
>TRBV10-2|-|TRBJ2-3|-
TGCGCCAGCAGTGACCCTAGCGTTAGCACAGATACGCAGTATTTT
CASSDPSVSTDTQYF
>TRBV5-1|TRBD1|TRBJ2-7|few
TGCGCCAGCAGCTTAAGTACCGGGACAGGGACCGAAAGGAGCTCCTACGAGCAGTACTTC
CASSLSTGTGTERSSYEQYF
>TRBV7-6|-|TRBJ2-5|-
TGTGCCAGCAGCTTAGCTCCTACAGCTAGGGAGACCCAGTACTTC
CASSLAPTARETQYF
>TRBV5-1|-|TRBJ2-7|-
TGCGCCAGCAACCACCTTCGAGACAGGATATCCGAGCAGTACTTC
CASNHLRDRISEQYF
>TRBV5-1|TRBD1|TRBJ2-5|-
TGCGCCAGCAGCGTTGACAGGGGAGGCGAGACCCAGTACTTC
CASSVDRGGETQYF
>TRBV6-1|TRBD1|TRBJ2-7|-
TGTGCCAGCAGTGCCAACTCCGGGACAGGAGGCCACGAGCAGTACTTC
CASSANSGTGGHEQYF
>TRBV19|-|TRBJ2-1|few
TGTGCCAGTGGTGGGTACAATGAGCAGTTCTTC
CASGGYNEQFF
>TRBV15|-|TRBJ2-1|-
TGTGCCACCAGCAGAGATAATCGCCAAGGGTATGAGCAGTTCTTC
CATSRDNRQGYEQFF
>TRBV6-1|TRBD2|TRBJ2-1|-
TGTGCCAGCAGTGAGATAACCGGGACTAGGCTCATTGGATTTAATGAGCAGTTCTTC
CASSEITGTRLIGFNEQFF
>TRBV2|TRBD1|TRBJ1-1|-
TGTGCCAGCAGGGCAAACCAACAGGGGCGGGGGACTGAAGCTTTCTTT
CASRANQQGRGTEAFF
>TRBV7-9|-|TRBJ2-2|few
TGTGCCAGCAGCTTAGTCCCTCCCGATGGGGAGCTGTTTTTT
CASSLVPPDGELFF
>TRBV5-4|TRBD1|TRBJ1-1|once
TGTGCCAGCAGCGGGGGACAGGGGGAATTCACTGAAGCTTTCTTT
CASSGGQGEFTEAFF
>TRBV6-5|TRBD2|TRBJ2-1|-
TGTGCCAGCAGTTCGCTGACTAGCGGGAGCCACAATGAGCAGTTCTTC
CASSSLTSGSHNEQFF
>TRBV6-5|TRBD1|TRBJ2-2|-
TGTGCCAGCAGTTACTCGACAGGGGGCACGGGGGAGCTGTTTTTT
CASSYSTGGTGELFF
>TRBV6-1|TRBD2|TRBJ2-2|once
TGTGCCAGCAGTGATGGAACTAGCGGGAGGATTCAGCATGGGTCCGGGGAGCTGTTTTTT
CASSDGTSGRIQHGSGELFF
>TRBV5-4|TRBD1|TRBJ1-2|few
TGTGCCAGCAGCTTACAGGGGGTTACTCACTATGGCTACACCTTC
CASSLQGVTHYGYTF
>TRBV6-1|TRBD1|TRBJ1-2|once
TGTGCCAGCAGTTCGACAGGGGCGGGCTACACCTTC
CASSSTGAGYTF
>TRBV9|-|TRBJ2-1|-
TGTGCCAGCAGCGAAGGAGGCAGATACAATGAGCAGTTCTTC
CASSEGGRYNEQFF
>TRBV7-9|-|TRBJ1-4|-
TGTGCCAGCAGCTCGTCCGGGACGGACAATGAAAAACTGTTTTTT
CASSSSGTDNEKLFF
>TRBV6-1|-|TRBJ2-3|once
TGTGCCAGCAGAGGGAGTAGGGGTACAGATACGCAGTATTTT
CASRGSRGTDTQYF
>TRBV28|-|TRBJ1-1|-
TGTGCCAGCAGGGTAGAGGGGACTGAAGCTTTCTTT
CASRVEGTEAFF
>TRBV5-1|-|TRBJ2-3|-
TGCGCCAGCAGCAATAGGAGAGGAGGCACAGATACGCAGTATTTT
CASSNRRGGTDTQYF
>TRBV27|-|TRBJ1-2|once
TGTGCCACACGGACCGTCATGGGCGGGGGCGGCTACACCTTC
CATRTVMGGGGYTF
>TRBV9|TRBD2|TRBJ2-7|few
TGTGCCAGCAGCGTAGGAGCGGGAGGAACCTACGAGCAGTACTTC
CASSVGAGGTYEQYF
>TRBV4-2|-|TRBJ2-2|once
TGTGCCAGCAGCCAAGACCCGGCCCACGGCACCGGGGAGCTGTTTTTT
CASSQDPAHGTGELFF